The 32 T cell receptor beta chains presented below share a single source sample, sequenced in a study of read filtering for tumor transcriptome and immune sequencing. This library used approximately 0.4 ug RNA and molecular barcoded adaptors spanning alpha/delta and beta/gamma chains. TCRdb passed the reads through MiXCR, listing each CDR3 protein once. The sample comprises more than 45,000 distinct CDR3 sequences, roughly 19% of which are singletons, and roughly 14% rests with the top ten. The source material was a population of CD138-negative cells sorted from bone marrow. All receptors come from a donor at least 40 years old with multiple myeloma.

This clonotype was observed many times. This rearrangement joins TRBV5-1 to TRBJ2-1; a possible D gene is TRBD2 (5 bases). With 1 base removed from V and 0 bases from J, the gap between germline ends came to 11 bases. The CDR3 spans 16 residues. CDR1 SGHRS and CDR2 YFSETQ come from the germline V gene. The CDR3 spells CASSLSGRSSYNEQFF. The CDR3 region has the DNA TGCGCCAGCAGCTTGAGCGGAAGGAGCTCCTACAATGAGCAGTTCTTC.

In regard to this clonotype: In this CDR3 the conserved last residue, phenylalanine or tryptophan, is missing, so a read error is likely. In nucleotides, the CDR3 is TGTGCCAGCAGCCAACGGGGAGGGGCCATTGAAGCTTTCTCT. As protein: CASSQRGGAIEAFS. The rearrangement links TRBV3-1 to TRBJ1-1, with D perhaps TRBD1 (5 bases). Trimming left V 2 bases short and J 7 bases short, with 14 bases between. This CDR3 spans 14 amino acids. Looked up from germline, CDR1 is LGHDT and CDR2 is YNNKEL (reference sequence).

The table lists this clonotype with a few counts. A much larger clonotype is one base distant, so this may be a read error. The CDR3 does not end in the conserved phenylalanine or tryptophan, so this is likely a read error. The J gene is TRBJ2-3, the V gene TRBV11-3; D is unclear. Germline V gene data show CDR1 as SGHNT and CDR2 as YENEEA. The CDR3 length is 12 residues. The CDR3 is CASSLDRDTQYL. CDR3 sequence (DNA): TGTGCCAGCAGCCTAGACCGGGATACGCAGTATCTT.

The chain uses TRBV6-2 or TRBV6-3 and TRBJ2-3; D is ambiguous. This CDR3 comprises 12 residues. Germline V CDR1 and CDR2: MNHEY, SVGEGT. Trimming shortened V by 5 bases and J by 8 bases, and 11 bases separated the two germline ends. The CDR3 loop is CASSGPAGTQYF. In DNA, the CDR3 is TGTGCCAGCAGTGGACCCGCAGGTACGCAGTATTTT.

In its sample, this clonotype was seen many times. CDR3 DNA sequence: TGCGCCAGCAGCCGAGGGACTGCTTACCAAGAGACCCAGTACTTC. Translated, it gives CASSRGTAYQETQYF. The gene calls are TRBV4-1 and TRBJ2-5, with D perhaps TRBD2 (6 bases). The CDR3 runs to 15 residues. Deletions cut 4 bases from V and 0 bases from J, with 12 bases between. Germline V gene lookup returns CDR1 MGHRA and CDR2 YSYEKL.

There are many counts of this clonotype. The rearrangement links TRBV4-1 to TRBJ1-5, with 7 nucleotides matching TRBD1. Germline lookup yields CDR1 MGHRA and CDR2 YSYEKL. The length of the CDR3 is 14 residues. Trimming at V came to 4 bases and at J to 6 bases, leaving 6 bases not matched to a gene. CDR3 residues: CASSLQGVIQPQHF. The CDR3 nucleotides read TGCGCCAGCAGCCTTCAGGGGGTTATTCAGCCCCAGCATTTT.

This CDR3 reads CASSLRGFNTEAFF. In DNA, the CDR3 is TGTGCCAGCAGCTTAAGGGGATTTAACACTGAAGCTTTCTTT. The chain employs TRBV7-9 and TRBJ1-1; perhaps TRBD1 as D (5 bases). V was pared by 2 bases and J by 2 bases, with 9 bases between. The CDR3 contains 14 residues. Germline values: CDR1 SEHNR, CDR2 FQNEAQ (reference sequence).

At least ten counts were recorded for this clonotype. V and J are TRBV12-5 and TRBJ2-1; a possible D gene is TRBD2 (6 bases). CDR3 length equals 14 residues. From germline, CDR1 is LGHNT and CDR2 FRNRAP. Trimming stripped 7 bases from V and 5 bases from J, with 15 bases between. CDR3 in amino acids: CASAYAAGNNEQFF. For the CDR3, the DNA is TGTGCTAGTGCCTACGCGGCGGGAAACAATGAGCAGTTCTTC.

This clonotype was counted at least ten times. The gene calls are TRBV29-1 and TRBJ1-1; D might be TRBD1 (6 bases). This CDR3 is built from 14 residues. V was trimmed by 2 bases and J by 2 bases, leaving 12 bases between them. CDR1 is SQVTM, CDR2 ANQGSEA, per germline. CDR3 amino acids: CSVEKRTANTEAFF. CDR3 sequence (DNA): TGCAGCGTTGAAAAGAGGACAGCTAACACTGAAGCTTTCTTT.

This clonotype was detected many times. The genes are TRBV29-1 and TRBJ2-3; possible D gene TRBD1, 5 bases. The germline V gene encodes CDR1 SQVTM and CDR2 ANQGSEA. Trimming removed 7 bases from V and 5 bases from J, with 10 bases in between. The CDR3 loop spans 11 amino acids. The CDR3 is CSAQGQDTQYF. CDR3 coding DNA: TGCAGCGCCCAGGGTCAAGATACGCAGTATTTT.

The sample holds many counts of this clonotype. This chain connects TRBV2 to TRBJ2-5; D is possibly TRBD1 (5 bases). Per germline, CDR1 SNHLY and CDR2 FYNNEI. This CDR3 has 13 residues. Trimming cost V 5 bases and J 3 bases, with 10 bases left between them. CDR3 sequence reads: CASSRGREETQYF. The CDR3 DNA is TGTGCCAGCAGTAGAGGCAGGGAAGAGACCCAGTACTTC.

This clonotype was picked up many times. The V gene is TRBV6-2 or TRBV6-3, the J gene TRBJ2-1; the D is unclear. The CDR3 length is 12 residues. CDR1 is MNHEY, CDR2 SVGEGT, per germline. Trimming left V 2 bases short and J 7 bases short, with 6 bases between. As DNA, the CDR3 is TGTGCCAGCAGTTACGCGCGGAATGAGCAGTTCTTC. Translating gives CASSYARNEQFF.

The CDR3 DNA is TGTGCCAGCAGAGGCGCACAGGCCGGAAAACTGTTTTTT. Its translation: CASRGAQAGKLFF. The V gene is TRBV6-2 or TRBV6-3, the J gene TRBJ1-4; a weak D match, TRBD1 (5 bases). This CDR3 contains 13 residues. Trimming shortened V by 6 bases and J by 10 bases, and 15 bases separated the two germline ends. Germline CDR1 reads MNHEY; CDR2 reads SVGEGT.

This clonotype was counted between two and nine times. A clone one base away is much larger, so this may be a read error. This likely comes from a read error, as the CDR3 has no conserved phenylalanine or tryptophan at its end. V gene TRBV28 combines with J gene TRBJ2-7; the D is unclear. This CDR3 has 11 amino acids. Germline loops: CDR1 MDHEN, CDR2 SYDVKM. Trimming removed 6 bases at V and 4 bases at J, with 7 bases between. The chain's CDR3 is CASSDPYEQYS. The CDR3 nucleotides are TGTGCCAGCAGCGACCCGTACGAGCAGTACTCC.

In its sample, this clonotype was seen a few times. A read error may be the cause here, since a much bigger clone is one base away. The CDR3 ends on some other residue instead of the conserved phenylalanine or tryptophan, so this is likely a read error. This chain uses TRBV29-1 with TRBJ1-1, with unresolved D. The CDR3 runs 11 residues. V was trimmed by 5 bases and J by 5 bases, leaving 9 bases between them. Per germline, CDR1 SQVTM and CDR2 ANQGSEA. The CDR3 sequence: CSVSWGTEAFL. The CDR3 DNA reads TGCAGCGTTTCCTGGGGAACTGAAGCTTTCCTT.

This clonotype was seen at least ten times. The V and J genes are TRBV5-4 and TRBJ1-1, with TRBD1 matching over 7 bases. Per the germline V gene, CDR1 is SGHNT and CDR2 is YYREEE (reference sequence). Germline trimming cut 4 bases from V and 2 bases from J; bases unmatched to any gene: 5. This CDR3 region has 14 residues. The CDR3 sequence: CASSLGGRNTEAFF. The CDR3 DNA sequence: TGTGCCAGCAGCCTAGGGGGCCGTAACACTGAAGCTTTCTTT.

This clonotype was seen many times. Here the CDR3 DNA reads TGCAGTGCTAGTGGGACACAGGTTTACGAGCAGTACTTC. Translated: CSASGTQVYEQYF. The J gene is TRBJ2-7, the V gene TRBV20-1, with a tentative D call TRBD1 (6 bases). Germline V CDR1 and CDR2: DFQATT, SNEGSKA (reference sequence). V dropped 3 bases and J dropped 4 bases, with 13 bases sitting between them. This CDR3 is built from 13 residues.

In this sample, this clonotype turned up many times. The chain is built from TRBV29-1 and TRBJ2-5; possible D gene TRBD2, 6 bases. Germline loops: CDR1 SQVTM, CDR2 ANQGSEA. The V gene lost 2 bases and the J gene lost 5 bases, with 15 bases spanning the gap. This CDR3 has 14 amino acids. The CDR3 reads CSVESPLGRETQYF. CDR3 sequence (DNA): TGCAGCGTTGAATCCCCCCTGGGGAGGGAGACCCAGTACTTC. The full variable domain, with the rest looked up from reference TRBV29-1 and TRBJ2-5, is SAVISQKPSRDICQRGTSLTIQCQVDSQVTMMFWYRQQPGQSLTLIATANQGSEATYESGFVIDKFPISRPNLTFSTLTVSNMSPEDSSIYLCSVESPLGRETQYFGPGTRLLVL.

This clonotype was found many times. The CDR3 coding sequence is TGCGCCAGCAGCCAATCTAACCCCCCCGGAGCAGATACGCAGTATTTT. It yields the protein CASSQSNPPGADTQYF. The chain carries TRBV4-1 and TRBJ2-3; no clear D. The V gene's germline CDR1 is MGHRA and CDR2 YSYEKL. The CDR3 sequence is 16 residues long. Deletions cut 2 bases from V and 4 bases from J, with 16 bases between.

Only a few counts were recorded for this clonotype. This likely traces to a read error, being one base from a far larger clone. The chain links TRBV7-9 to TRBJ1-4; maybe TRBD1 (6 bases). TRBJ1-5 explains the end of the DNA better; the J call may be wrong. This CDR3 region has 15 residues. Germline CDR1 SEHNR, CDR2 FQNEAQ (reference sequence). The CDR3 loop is CASSSHTARTDTQHF. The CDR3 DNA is TGTGCCAGCAGCTCCCACACCGCTAGGACAGATACGCAGCATTTT.

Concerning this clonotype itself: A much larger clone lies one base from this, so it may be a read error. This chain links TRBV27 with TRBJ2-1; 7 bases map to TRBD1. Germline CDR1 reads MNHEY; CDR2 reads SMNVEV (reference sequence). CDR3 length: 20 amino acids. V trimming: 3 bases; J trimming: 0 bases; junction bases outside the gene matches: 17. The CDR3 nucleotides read TGTGCCAGCAGTTTTCCGGGACAGCGACAAAAGCGATTCTCCTACAATGAGCAGTTCTTC. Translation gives CASSFPGQRQKRFSYNEQFF.

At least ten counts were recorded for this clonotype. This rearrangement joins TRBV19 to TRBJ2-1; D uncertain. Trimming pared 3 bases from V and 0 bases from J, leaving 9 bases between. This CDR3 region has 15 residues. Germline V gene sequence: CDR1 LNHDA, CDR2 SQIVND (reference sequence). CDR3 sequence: CASSIGQSSYNEQFF. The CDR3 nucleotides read TGTGCCAGTAGTATCGGGCAAAGCTCCTACAATGAGCAGTTCTTC.

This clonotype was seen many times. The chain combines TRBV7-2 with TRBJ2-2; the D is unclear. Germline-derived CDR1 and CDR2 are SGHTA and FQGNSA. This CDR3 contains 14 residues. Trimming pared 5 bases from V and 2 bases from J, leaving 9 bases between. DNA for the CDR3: TGTGCCAGCAGCCAAATCGTCAACACCGGGGAGCTGTTTTTT. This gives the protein CASSQIVNTGELFF.

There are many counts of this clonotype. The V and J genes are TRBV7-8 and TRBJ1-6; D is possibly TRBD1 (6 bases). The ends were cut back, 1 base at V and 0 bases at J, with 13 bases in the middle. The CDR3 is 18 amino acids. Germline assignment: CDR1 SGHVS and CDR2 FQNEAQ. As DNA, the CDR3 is TGTGCCAGCAGCTTAGTTGTCGGGGGCGGCTCCTATAATTCACCCCTCCACTTT. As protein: CASSLVVGGGSYNSPLHF.

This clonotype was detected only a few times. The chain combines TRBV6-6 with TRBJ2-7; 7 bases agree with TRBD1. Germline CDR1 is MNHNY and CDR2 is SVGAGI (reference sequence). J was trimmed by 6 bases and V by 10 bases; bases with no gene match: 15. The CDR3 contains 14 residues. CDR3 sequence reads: CATKYGTVMFEQYF. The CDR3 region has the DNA TGTGCCACCAAGTATGGGACAGTGATGTTCGAGCAGTACTTC.

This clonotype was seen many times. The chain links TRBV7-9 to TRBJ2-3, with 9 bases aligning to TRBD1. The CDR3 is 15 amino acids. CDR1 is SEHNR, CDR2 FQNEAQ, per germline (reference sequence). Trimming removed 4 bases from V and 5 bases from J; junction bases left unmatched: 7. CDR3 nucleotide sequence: TGTGCCAGCAGCTCCTGGACAGGGGTCGTAGATACGCAGTATTTT. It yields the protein CASSSWTGVVDTQYF.

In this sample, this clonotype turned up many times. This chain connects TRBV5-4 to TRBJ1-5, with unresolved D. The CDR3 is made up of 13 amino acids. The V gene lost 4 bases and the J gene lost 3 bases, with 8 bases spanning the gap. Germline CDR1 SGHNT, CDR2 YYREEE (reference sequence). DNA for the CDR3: TGTGCCAGCAGCAATGATCCCAATCAGCCCCAGCATTTT. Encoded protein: CASSNDPNQPQHF.

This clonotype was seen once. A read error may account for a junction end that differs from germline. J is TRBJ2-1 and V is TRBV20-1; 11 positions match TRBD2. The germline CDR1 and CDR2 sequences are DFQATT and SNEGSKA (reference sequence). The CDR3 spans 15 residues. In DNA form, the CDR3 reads TGCAGTGTTCGCCGCCCACTAGCGGGAGTCAATGAGCAGTTCTTT. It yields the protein CSVRRPLAGVNEQFF.

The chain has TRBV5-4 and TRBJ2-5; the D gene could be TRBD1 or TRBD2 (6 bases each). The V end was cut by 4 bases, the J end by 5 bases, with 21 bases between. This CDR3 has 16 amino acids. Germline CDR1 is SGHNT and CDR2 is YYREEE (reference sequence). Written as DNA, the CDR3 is TGTGCCAGCAGCCCAACAGGGATGGGGGGCCTGGAGACCCAGTACTTC. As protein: CASSPTGMGGLETQYF.

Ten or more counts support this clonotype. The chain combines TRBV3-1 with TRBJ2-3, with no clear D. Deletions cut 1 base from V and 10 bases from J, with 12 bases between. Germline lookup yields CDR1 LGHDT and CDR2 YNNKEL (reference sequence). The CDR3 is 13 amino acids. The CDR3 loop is CASSQGTTLPQYF. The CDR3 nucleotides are TGTGCCAGCAGCCAAGGGACCACCCTCCCGCAGTATTTT.

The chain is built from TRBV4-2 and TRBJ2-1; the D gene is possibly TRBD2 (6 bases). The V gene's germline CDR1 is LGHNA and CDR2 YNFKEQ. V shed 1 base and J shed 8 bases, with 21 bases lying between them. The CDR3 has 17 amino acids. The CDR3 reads CASSQALAGGRAYEQFF. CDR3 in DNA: TGTGCCAGCAGCCAAGCGCTAGCTGGAGGGCGGGCCTATGAGCAGTTCTTC.

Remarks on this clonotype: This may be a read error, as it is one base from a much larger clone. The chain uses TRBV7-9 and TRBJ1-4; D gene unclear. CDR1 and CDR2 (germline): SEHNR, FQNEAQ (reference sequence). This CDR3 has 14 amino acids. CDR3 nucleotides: TGTGCCAGCAGCTCACGCCCAACTAATGAAAGACTGTTTTTT. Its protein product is CASSSRPTNERLFF.